These 2 T cell receptor beta chains originate from one sample sequenced in a study of beta chain features in type 1 diabetes. Study results and limitations: All four CD4+ subsets of Type 1 diabetes patients contained TCRB CDR3s that were moderately but significantly shorter.

Every isolated RNA sample was fully reverse transcribed, so sequencing captured expressed TCRB transcripts. Generated by immunoSEQ multiplex PCR, the TCRdb table keeps only in-frame clones and is missing some. The sample consists of 600,000 or so clones, around 12% of them appearing once. Antigen specificity for these receptors is unknown. Sample: naive CD4+ T cells from blood. The source is a man aged 25 to 45 with type 1 diabetes.

On this clone: Different DNA sequences within this sample yield the same CDR3. The chain uses TRBV2 and TRBJ2-3; D is unclear. The CDR3 runs to 13 residues. From germline, CDR1 is SNHLY and CDR2 FYNNEI. V gave up 5 bases and J gave up 2 bases, with 8 bases separating them. CDR3 amino acids: CASSLESTDTQYF. The DNA of the CDR3 is TGTGCCAGCAGTTTAGAGTCCACAGATACGCAGTATTTT.

This clone showed up just a few times. The chain recombines TRBV28 with TRBJ1-6; D gene ambiguous. Trimming pared 3 bases from V and 10 bases from J, leaving 13 bases between. CDR1 is MDHEN, CDR2 SYDVKM, per germline. The CDR3 extends over 14 amino acids. CDR3 nucleotides: TGTGCCAGCAGTTTGATGCTGGGTGGCTCACCCCTCCACTTT. It codes for CASSLMLGGSPLHF. Full variable domain (outside the CDR3, taken from reference TRBV28 and TRBJ1-6): DVKVTQSSRYLVKRTGEKVFLECVQDMDHENMFWYRQDPGLGLRLIYFSYDVKMKEKGDIPEGYSVSREKKERFSLILESASTNQTSMYLCASSLMLGGSPLHFGNGTRLTVT.